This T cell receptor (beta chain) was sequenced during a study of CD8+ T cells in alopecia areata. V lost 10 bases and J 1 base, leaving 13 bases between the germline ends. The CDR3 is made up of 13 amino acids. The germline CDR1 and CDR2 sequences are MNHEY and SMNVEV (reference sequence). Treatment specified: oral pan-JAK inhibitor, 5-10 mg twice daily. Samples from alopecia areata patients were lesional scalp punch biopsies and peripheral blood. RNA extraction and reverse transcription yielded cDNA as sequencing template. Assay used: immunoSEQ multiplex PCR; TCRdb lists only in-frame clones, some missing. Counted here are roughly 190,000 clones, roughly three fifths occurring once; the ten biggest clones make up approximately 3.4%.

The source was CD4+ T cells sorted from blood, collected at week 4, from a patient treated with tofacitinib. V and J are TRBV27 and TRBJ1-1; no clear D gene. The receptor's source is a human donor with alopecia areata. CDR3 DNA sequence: TGTGCCAACGCGGCGGAGGCGAACACTGAAGCTTTCTTT. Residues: CANAAEANTEAFF.